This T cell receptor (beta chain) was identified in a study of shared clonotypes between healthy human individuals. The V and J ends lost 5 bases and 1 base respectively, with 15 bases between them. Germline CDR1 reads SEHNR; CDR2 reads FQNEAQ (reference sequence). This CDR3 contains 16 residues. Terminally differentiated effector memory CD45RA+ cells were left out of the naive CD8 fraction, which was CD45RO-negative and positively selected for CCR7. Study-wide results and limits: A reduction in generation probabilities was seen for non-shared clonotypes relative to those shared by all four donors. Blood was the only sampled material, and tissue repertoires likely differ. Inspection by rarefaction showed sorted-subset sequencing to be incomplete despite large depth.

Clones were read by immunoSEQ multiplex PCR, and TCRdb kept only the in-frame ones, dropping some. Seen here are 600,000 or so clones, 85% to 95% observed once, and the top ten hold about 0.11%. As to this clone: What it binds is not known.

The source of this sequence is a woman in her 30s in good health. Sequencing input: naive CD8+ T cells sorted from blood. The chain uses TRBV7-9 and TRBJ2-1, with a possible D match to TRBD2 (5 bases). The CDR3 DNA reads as TGTGCCAGCAGCCCCCCCCACGGGAAATCCTACAATGAGCAGTTCTTC. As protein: CASSPPHGKSYNEQFF.